A single sample is the source of the 18 T cell receptor beta chains below, sequenced in a study of shared clonotypes between healthy human individuals (dated by TCRdb to the early 2020s). The library relied on the immunoSEQ multiplex PCR assay. Held by TCRdb, this immuneACCESS table contains in-frame sequences only and omits some clones. Under half of the omission traces to an unresolved V gene where checked; the cause of the rest is unknown. The sample data list about 1 million clones, and more than 65% of these were observed just once. Together, the top ten hold roughly 1.5% of the sample. The specimen sequenced was memory CD4+ T cells sorted from blood. This specimen's cell subset or site label, interpreted: CD45RA-negative fraction. Receptors originate from a man aged 18-30 years in good health.

J is TRBJ2-1 and V is TRBV5-4; D unresolved. Germline V gives CDR1 SGHNT, CDR2 YYREEE (reference sequence). The CDR3 spans 13 residues. Trimming stripped 4 bases from V and 5 bases from J, with 10 bases between. This CDR3 is CASSRDLNNEQFF. The CDR3 region has the DNA TGTGCCAGCAGCCGAGACTTGAACAATGAGCAGTTCTTC.

The chain has TRBV7-9 and TRBJ1-2, with D unclear. The V end lost 5 bases, the J end lost 4 bases, and 11 bases lay between the germline ends. From germline, CDR1 is SEHNR and CDR2 FQNEAQ (reference sequence). The CDR3 runs 13 residues. CDR3 in amino acids: CASSLDMGYGYTF. The CDR3, as DNA: TGTGCCAGCAGCCTAGATATGGGCTATGGCTACACCTTC.

The genes are TRBV6-1 and TRBJ1-5; D gene uncertain. Trimming removed 2 bases at V and 6 bases at J, with 11 bases between. Per the germline V gene, CDR1 is MNHNS and CDR2 is SASEGT. CDR3 length: 14 amino acids. CDR3 sequence (DNA): TGTGCCAGCAGTGAAATTTGGGGTGGTCAGCCCCAGCATTTT. Protein: CASSEIWGGQPQHF.

The chain uses TRBV11-2 and TRBJ2-5; D is undetermined. The CDR3 has 14 residues. V was clipped by 1 base and J by 5 bases, with 11 bases between them. Germline CDR1 SGHAT, CDR2 FQNNGV. The CDR3 region has the DNA TGTGCCAGCAGCTTAGGGTCAGTCGTCGAGACCCAGTACTTC. Translated, it gives CASSLGSVVETQYF.

This clone has ten or more counts. The genes are TRBV7-2 and TRBJ2-1, with D tentatively TRBD2 (6 bases). Germline V CDR1 and CDR2: SGHTA, FQGNSA. CDR3 size: 15 residues. V shed 1 base and J shed 7 bases, with 14 bases lying between them. The CDR3 reads CASSLGGQGGNEQFF. CDR3 DNA: TGTGCCAGCAGCTTAGGAGGCCAGGGAGGAAATGAGCAGTTCTTC.

This rearrangement joins TRBV9 to TRBJ1-6; D call uncertain. Germline lookup yields CDR1 SGDLS and CDR2 YYNGEE. Trimming removed 0 bases at V and 6 bases at J, with 7 bases between. The CDR3 consists of 14 residues. The CDR3 spells CASSVDKLNSPLHF. The DNA for the CDR3 is TGTGCCAGCAGCGTAGACAAACTTAATTCACCCCTCCACTTT.

This clone was seen just once. The chain carries TRBV7-2 and TRBJ2-5, with D maybe TRBD2 (5 bases). The V gene lost 0 bases and the J gene lost 5 bases, with 16 bases spanning the gap. Germline CDR1 reads SGHTA; CDR2 reads FQGNSA. The CDR3 is 16 residues long. CDR3 sequence (DNA): TGTGCCAGCAGCTTAGCGGCAGCGGCCCGTCAGGAGACCCAGTACTTC. It yields the protein CASSLAAAARQETQYF. The variable domain in full, with the rest retrieved from reference TRBV7-2 and TRBJ2-5, is GAGVSQSPSNKVTEKGKDVELRCDPISGHTALYWYRQSLGQGLEFLIYFQGNSAPDKSGLPSDRFSAERTGGSVSTLTIQRTQQEDSAVYLCASSLAAAARQETQYFGPGTRLLVL.

This clone was detected only a few times. The chain uses TRBV21-1 and TRBJ2-7; TRBD1 reflects the table's D call only, with no check against the DNA. TRBV21-1 is a known pseudogene. The CDR3 totals 14 residues. The CDR3 coding sequence is TGTGCCAGCAGCAAAGAGACAGGGATCTACGAGCAGTACTTC. Its protein is CASSKETGIYEQYF.

V and J are TRBV6-1 and TRBJ1-2, with D tentatively TRBD1 (6 bases). V lost 3 bases and J 4 bases, leaving 9 bases between the germline ends. The CDR3 extends over 13 amino acids. Germline CDR1 MNHNS, CDR2 SASEGT. The CDR3 region has the DNA TGTGCCAGCAGTGAGTCAGGGGTCTATGGCTACACCTTC. Protein sequence: CASSESGVYGYTF.

The rearrangement links TRBV15 to TRBJ1-5; 10 nucleotides match TRBD1. The CDR3 has 14 residues. The junction had 1 base not matched to a gene; V was cut back by 8 bases and J by 0 bases. Germline CDR1 LNHNV, CDR2 YYDKDF (reference sequence). As DNA, the CDR3 is TGTGCCACCCGGGACAGGGGTAGCAATCAGCCCCAGCATTTT. This gives the protein CATRDRGSNQPQHF.

This chain joins TRBV9 and TRBJ2-1; 7 bases match TRBD1. The V and J ends lost 0 bases and 7 bases, in that order; junction bases with no gene match: 7. The CDR3 has 15 amino acids. Per germline, CDR1 SGDLS and CDR2 YYNGEE. CDR3 loop: CASSVVEGAGNEQFF. CDR3 sequence (DNA): TGTGCCAGCAGCGTAGTTGAGGGGGCGGGTAATGAGCAGTTCTTC.

The rearrangement links TRBV4-3 to TRBJ1-4; TRBD1 is a possible D gene (6 bases). The CDR3 runs to 18 residues. V gave up 2 bases and J gave up 7 bases, with 23 bases separating them. Germline V CDR1 and CDR2: LGHNA, YSLEER. CDR3 sequence reads: CASSQNIGGRGRIEKLFF. CDR3 nucleotide sequence: TGCGCCAGCAGCCAAAATATAGGGGGGAGAGGGCGTATTGAAAAACTGTTTTTT.

The CDR3 DNA follows: TGTGCCAGCAGCTTGGGACTGTACAATGAGCAGTTCTTC. Translating it yields CASSLGLYNEQFF. V and J are TRBV5-8 and TRBJ2-1; D is unclear. The CDR3 is made up of 13 amino acids. The germline V gene has CDR1 SGHTS and CDR2 YDEGEE. V was clipped by 0 bases and J by 4 bases, with 5 bases between them.

This chain joins TRBV10-1 and TRBJ2-5; perhaps TRBD2 as D (6 bases). Trimming took 2 bases from V and 7 from J, leaving 17 bases between them. Germline CDR1 and CDR2: WNHNN and SYGVQD (reference sequence). This CDR3 has 15 amino acids. CDR3: CASSENPSGVGTQYF. CDR3 nucleotide sequence: TGCGCCAGCAGTGAGAACCCCTCGGGGGTCGGGACCCAGTACTTC.

Of note for this clone: At one boundary the junction diverges from the germline segment, which might be a read error. The chain employs TRBV7-9 and TRBJ2-7, with TRBD2 as a possible D gene (6 bases). The CDR3 is 14 residues long. Germline V lookup: CDR1 SEHNR, CDR2 FQNEAQ (reference sequence). The chain's CDR3 is CASSPGAHSYGQYF. The CDR3 DNA sequence: TGTGCCAGCAGCCCGGGAGCCCACTCCTACGGGCAGTACTTC.

On this clone itself: One end of the junction is discordant with germline, which a read error may explain. The genes are TRBV29-1 and TRBJ2-3; D is perhaps TRBD1 or TRBD2 (6 bases each). Germline values: CDR1 SQVTM, CDR2 ANQGSEA. The CDR3 runs to 13 residues. As DNA, the CDR3 is TGCAGCGTTGAAGATCGGGGGAAGGGGGACTCGCTTTTT. Protein product: CSVEDRGKGDSLF.

J is TRBJ1-5 and V is TRBV15; D not resolved. In germline, CDR1 is LNHNV, CDR2 YYDKDF (reference sequence). V was cut by 0 bases and J by 7 bases, with 4 bases left in between. The CDR3 runs 12 residues. The CDR3: CATSRERQPQHF. CDR3 DNA sequence: TGTGCCACCAGCAGAGAACGACAGCCCCAGCATTTT.

This chain uses TRBV10-3 with TRBJ2-2; 9 bases map to TRBD1. With V trimmed by 0 bases and J by 6 bases, 5 bases remained unmatched. The V gene's germline CDR1 is ENHRY and CDR2 SYGVKD. The CDR3 runs to 16 residues. This CDR3 reads CAISESWTGVSGELFF. In DNA, the CDR3 is TGTGCCATCAGTGAGTCGTGGACAGGGGTATCCGGGGAGCTGTTTTTT.